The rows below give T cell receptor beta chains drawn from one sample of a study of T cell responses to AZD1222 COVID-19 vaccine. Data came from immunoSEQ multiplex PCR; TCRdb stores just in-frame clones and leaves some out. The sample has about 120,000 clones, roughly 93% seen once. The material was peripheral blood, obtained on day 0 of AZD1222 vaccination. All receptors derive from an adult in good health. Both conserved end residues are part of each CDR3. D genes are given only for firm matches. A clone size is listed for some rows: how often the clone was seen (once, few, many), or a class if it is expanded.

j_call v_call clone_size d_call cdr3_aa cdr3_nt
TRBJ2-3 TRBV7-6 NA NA CASSFWGRNTDTQYF TGTGCCAGCAGCTTTTGGGGGAGAAATACAGATACGCAGTATTTT
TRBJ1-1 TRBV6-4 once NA CASRGTELNTEAFF TGTGCCAGCAGAGGGACGGAGTTGAACACTGAAGCTTTCTTT
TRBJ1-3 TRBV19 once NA CARNATPNISGNTIYF TGTGCCAGAAACGCGACACCGAATATCTCTGGAAACACCATATATTTT
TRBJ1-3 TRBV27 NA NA CASSLYYIGNTIYF TGTGCCAGCAGTTTATACTACATTGGAAACACCATATATTTT
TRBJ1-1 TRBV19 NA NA CASSVENTEAFF TGTGCCAGTAGTGTAGAGAACACTGAAGCTTTCTTT
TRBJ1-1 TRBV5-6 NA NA CASSLAGRVTEAFF TGTGCCAGCAGCTTGGCAGGGAGAGTCACTGAAGCTTTCTTT
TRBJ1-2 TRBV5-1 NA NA CASSSIGQTHGYTF TGCGCCAGCAGCTCTATAGGGCAGACCCATGGCTACACCTTC
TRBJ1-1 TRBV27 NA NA CASKSHGNTEAFF TGTGCCAGCAAGTCTCATGGGAACACTGAAGCTTTCTTT
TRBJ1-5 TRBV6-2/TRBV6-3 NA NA CASSYEEGNGRFGQPQHF TGTGCCAGCAGTTACGAGGAGGGGAATGGTAGATTTGGACAGCCCCAGCATTTT
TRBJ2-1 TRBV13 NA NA CASSLVRGEQFF TGTGCCAGCAGCTTAGTAAGGGGTGAGCAGTTCTTC
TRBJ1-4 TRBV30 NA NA CAWSVGEKLFF TGTGCCTGGAGTGTCGGGGAAAAACTGTTTTTT
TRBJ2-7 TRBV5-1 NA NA CASSPTGSYEQYF TGCGCCAGCAGTCCGACAGGCTCCTACGAGCAGTACTTC
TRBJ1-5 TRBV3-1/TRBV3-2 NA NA CASSPWESNQPQHF TGTGCCAGCAGCCCTTGGGAGAGCAATCAGCCCCAGCATTTT
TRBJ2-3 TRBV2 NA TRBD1 CAGSGQGADTQYF TGTGCCGGATCGGGACAGGGAGCAGATACGCAGTATTTT
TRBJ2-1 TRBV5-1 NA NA CASSSTGPWDNEQFF TGCGCCAGCAGCTCGACAGGACCTTGGGACAATGAGCAGTTCTTC
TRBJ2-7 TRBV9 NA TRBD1 CASSVDDRDEQYF TGTGCCAGCAGCGTCGATGACAGGGACGAGCAGTACTTC
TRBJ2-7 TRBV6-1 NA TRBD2 CASSERTSAGYEQYF TGTGCCAGCAGTGAGCGGACTAGCGCCGGCTACGAGCAGTACTTC
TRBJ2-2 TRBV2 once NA CASRAMTGDNTGELFF TGTGCCAGCAGGGCCATGACAGGAGATAACACCGGGGAGCTGTTTTTT
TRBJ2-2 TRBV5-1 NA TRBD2 CASNTGTLAGGDTGELFF TGCGCCAGCAACACCGGGACCTTAGCGGGAGGGGACACCGGGGAGCTGTTTTTT
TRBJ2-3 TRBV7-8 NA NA CASSLVSTDTQYF TGTGCCAGCAGCTTAGTTAGCACAGATACGCAGTATTTT
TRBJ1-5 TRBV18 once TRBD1 CASSPDRGSNQPQHF TGTGCCAGCTCACCTGACAGGGGAAGCAATCAGCCCCAGCATTTT
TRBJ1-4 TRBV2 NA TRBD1 CASKSRDRIHF TGTGCCAGCAAATCCCGGGACAGGATCCATTTT